This TCR beta chain appears in the sequencing data of a study of vaccination and CD4 T cells after COVID-19. In the study overall: Every participant had a vaccine, which was either BNT162b2 or mRNA-1273, given in two doses.

The V gene's germline CDR1 is DFQATT and CDR2 SNEGSKA (reference sequence). This CDR3 has 13 residues. The ends were cut back, 0 bases at V and 5 bases at J, with 5 bases in the middle. Study outcomes and limitations: Convalescent patients had a median about 86% of reactive clones appearing only post-vaccination.

Cultured CD4+ T cells had their DNA profiled by the Oncomine TCR Beta short-read assay. A single record per CDR3 protein comes from TCRdb applying MiXCR to the PCR reads. The sample holds about 24,000 distinct CDR3 sequences, about two fifths seen once. Time point indicated: late sampling 161 to 241 days after vaccination in a few convalescent patients. Treatment described: roughly ten-day PBMC culture with coronavirus spike peptide pools or control peptides (ViraFEST assay). Once peptide pools had expanded antigen-specific T cells, ViraFEST sequenced TCRs. Turning to this clonotype: Its matching antigen is unknown.

The receptor comes from a human donor who had recovered from COVID-19. The gene calls are TRBV20-1 and TRBJ1-6, with D uncertain. The sample consisted of CD4+ T cells from blood, cultured in vitro, taken about 7 months after SARS-CoV-2 vaccination. CDR3 region: CSAREQDNSPLHF. The CDR3, as DNA: TGCAGTGCTAGAGAACAAGATAATTCACCCCTCCACTTT.